The clone carrying this T cell receptor beta chain has only one observation. These data belong to a study of blood T cell repertoires in COVID-19. Study-level information: COVID-19 samples, acute and convalescent, were from the United States, Italy and Spain.

All enrollees were roughly 18 to 95 years old and from about 24 US areas. Self-reported history from a screening survey and questionnaire set each donor's cohort. The V and J ends lost 7 bases and 8 bases, in that order; junction bases with no gene match: 13. Germline loops: CDR1 LNHDA, CDR2 SQIVND (reference sequence). This CDR3 has 14 amino acids. The repertoire was sequenced with immunoSEQ multiplex PCR; TCRdb's copy has only in-frame clones and lacks some. Altogether 400,000 to 550,000 clones are present, about 85% being singletons, with the ten largest covering approximately 2%. The origin of this receptor is a woman under 30 with acute COVID-19. Material: PBMCs or T cells enriched from blood (not recorded which). V is TRBV19 and J is TRBJ1-2; 7 nucleotides line up with TRBD1. This CDR3 is CASIDLQGKGGYTF. The DNA for the CDR3 is TGTGCCAGTATAGACCTACAGGGGAAGGGAGGCTACACCTTC.